These 4 T cell receptor beta chains were all obtained from the same sample, sequenced in a study of cytomegalovirus exposure and HLA in healthy donors. PCR used 60 Vbeta primers and 13 Jbeta primers. Measured with immunoSEQ multiplex PCR; TCRdb has only the in-frame clones, and not every one. The profile shows 150,000 to 200,000 clones, around 70% of them singletons. Sequences were obtained from PBMCs. These receptors came from a man between 18 and 35 years old in good health and CMV-seropositive.

As regards this clone: Mismatch with germline at one junction end may stem from a read error. This rearrangement joins TRBV7-7 to TRBJ2-3; D is unresolved. CDR3 length equals 13 residues. Germline V gives CDR1 SSHAT, CDR2 FNYEAQ (reference sequence). CDR3 bases: TGTGCTAGCAGCCCCGAGGTGCGTGATACGCAGTATTTT. Residues: CASSPEVRDTQYF.

CDR3 sequence: CASSVEGQGIYTEAFF. In DNA form, the CDR3 reads TGTGCCAGCAGCGTAGAGGGGCAGGGTATATACACTGAAGCTTTCTTT. This chain links TRBV9 with TRBJ1-1, with D perhaps matching TRBD1 (5 bases). The CDR3 length is 16 residues. Trimming removed 0 bases from V and 3 bases from J, with 15 bases in between. Germline values: CDR1 SGDLS, CDR2 YYNGEE. Full variable domain (remainder filled in from reference TRBV9 and TRBJ1-1): DSGVTQTPKHLITATGQRVTLRCSPRSGDLSVYWYQQSLDQGLQFLIQYYNGEERAKGNILERFSAQQFPDLHSELNLSSLELGDSALYFCASSVEGQGIYTEAFFGQGTRLTVV.

The chain uses TRBV5-1 and TRBJ2-5; 14 positions agree with TRBD2. The CDR3 spans 17 residues. Germline loops: CDR1 SGHRS, CDR2 YFSETQ. Unmatched junction bases numbered 10, after V lost 5 bases and J lost 4 bases. The CDR3 sequence: CASSFGLAGGSGETQYF. The CDR3 DNA reads TGCGCCAGCAGTTTTGGACTAGCGGGAGGATCGGGAGAGACCCAGTACTTC.

This sequence joins TRBV29-1 and TRBJ2-1, with TRBD2 identical over 10 bases. Germline CDR1 reads SQVTM; CDR2 reads ANQGSEA. The CDR3 totals 14 residues. With V trimmed by 3 bases and J by 4 bases, 3 bases remained unmatched. The CDR3, as DNA: TGCAGCGTTGATGCAGCGGGAGGGTACAATGAGCAGTTCTTC. Protein: CSVDAAGGYNEQFF.